Given below is one T cell receptor (beta chain) in context. The target antigen is unknown. Likely a read error: the CDR3 ends without its conserved phenylalanine or tryptophan. This entry belongs to a study of tumor and adjacent non-tumor tissue in lung cancer. Study as a whole: Patients were aged roughly 31 to 76, approximately ten men and 4 to 6 women, stage I to III.

Study findings and constraints: Shorter survival was associated with higher TCR diversity in tumors.

The template was RNA from unsorted bulk tissue. This non-tumor lung sample came from over 3 cm beyond the tumor edge. TCRbeta libraries were built with three rounds of nested PCR, modified from ARM-PCR. MiXCR was run by TCRdb on the multiplex PCR reads, yielding one entry per CDR3 protein. The table includes about 60,000 distinct CDR3 sequences, 61% detected once. V shed 11 bases and J 4 bases; nucleotides not matched to a gene: 9. The CDR3 runs 13 residues. Germline V gene lookup returns CDR1 MNHEY and CDR2 SVGAGI. The sequencing input was distant non-tumor lung tissue. The chain employs TRBV6-5 and TRBJ1-1; 8 positions match TRBD1. The sequence came from a man between 65 and 85 years old with non-small cell lung cancer. CDR3 bases: TGTGCCTGCGGTTACCAGGGGGCCACTGAAGCTTTCTTA. This translates into CACGYQGATEAFL.